Listed here are 25 T cell receptor beta chains from one sample, sequenced in a study of blood T cell repertoires in COVID-19. Produced via immunoSEQ multiplex PCR; TCRdb's table is partial and in-frame only. This table holds 75,000 to 100,000 clones, 75% to 90% found once. The specimen sequenced was peripheral blood. These receptors were obtained from a man older than 75 with acute or convalescent COVID-19.

This clone came up once. This chain links TRBV9 with TRBJ2-1; 9 bases align to TRBD2. The germline V gene has CDR1 SGDLS and CDR2 YYNGEE. Trimming took 3 bases from V and 10 from J; bases not matched to a gene: 14. This CDR3 comprises 16 residues. The CDR3 sequence: CASSAPGLAFLEEQFF. The CDR3 DNA reads as TGTGCCAGCAGCGCCCCGGGACTAGCATTTCTTGAGGAGCAGTTCTTC.

In DNA, the CDR3 is TGTGCCAGCAGCGTAGGCCCTAGTATTCAAGAGACCCAGTACTTC. Translation: CASSVGPSIQETQYF. The rearrangement joins TRBV9 to TRBJ2-5; D gene uncertain. The ends were cut back, 0 bases at V and 2 bases at J, with 11 bases in the middle. Germline V gives CDR1 SGDLS, CDR2 YYNGEE. The length of the CDR3 is 15 residues.

J is TRBJ2-1 and V is TRBV11-3; TRBD1 agrees at 9 bases. There are 16 residues in the CDR3. J lost 8 bases, V lost 2 bases, and 10 bases had no gene match. Per the germline V gene, CDR1 is SGHNT and CDR2 is YENEEA. DNA of the CDR3: TGTGCCAGCAGCTTACGAACAGGGACAGGGAACGATGAGCAGTTCTTC. Translation gives CASSLRTGTGNDEQFF. Full variable domain (missing parts from reference TRBV11-3 and TRBJ2-1): EAGVVQSPRYKIIEKKQPVAFWCNPISGHNTLYWYLQNLGQGPELLIRYENEEAVDDSQLPKDRFSAERLKGVDSTLKIQPAELGDSAVYLCASSLRTGTGNDEQFFGPGTRLTVL.

The chain couples TRBV14 to TRBJ1-3; 7 nucleotides line up with TRBD1. V shed 0 bases and J 4 bases; nucleotides not matched to a gene: 9. This CDR3 comprises 17 residues. Per the germline V gene, CDR1 is SGHDN and CDR2 is FVKESK. CDR3 region: CASSQDLPGQTGNTIYF. The CDR3 DNA follows: TGTGCCAGCAGCCAAGATCTCCCGGGACAGACCGGAAACACCATATATTTT.

This rearrangement joins TRBV6-5 to TRBJ1-5, with D possibly being TRBD1 (5 bases). Trimming pared 6 bases from V and 2 bases from J, leaving 11 bases between. Germline V gene sequence: CDR1 MNHEY, CDR2 SVGAGI. The CDR3 consists of 14 residues. In DNA form, the CDR3 reads TGTGCCAGCAGGCCGACGGGGGGCAATCAGCCCCAGCATTTT. Protein: CASRPTGGNQPQHF.

This chain connects TRBV28 to TRBJ1-5; tentatively, D is TRBD1 (5 bases). Trimming left V 2 bases short and J 4 bases short, with 12 bases between. The V gene's germline CDR1 is MDHEN and CDR2 SYDVKM. This CDR3 has 15 amino acids. CDR3 sequence reads: CASSLRQGGNQPQHF. CDR3 DNA sequence: TGTGCCAGCAGTTTACGCCAGGGTGGGAATCAGCCCCAGCATTTT.

The chain joins TRBV7-9 to TRBJ2-3; 7 nucleotides align to TRBD2. The V gene's germline CDR1 is SEHNR and CDR2 FQNEAQ (reference sequence). V was pared by 5 bases and J by 0 bases, with 8 bases of the junction left unmatched. The CDR3 length is 16 residues. In DNA form, the CDR3 reads TGTGCCAGCAGCCGAAGTGGGGGAGGGAGCACAGATACGCAGTATTTT. Residues: CASSRSGGGSTDTQYF.

The chain joins TRBV29-1 to TRBJ2-1, with a weak D call TRBD1 (5 bases). Germline CDR1 and CDR2: SQVTM and ANQGSEA. The CDR3 covers 15 residues. Trimming removed 0 bases from V and 3 bases from J, with 12 bases in between. CDR3 coding DNA: TGCAGCGTTGAAGATCATGGACAAATCTACAATGAGCAGTTCTTC. It yields the protein CSVEDHGQIYNEQFF.

This clone was counted between two and nine times. V is TRBV29-1 and J is TRBJ1-6; no clear D gene. Germline V lookup: CDR1 SQVTM, CDR2 ANQGSEA. The CDR3 spans 11 residues. V shed 0 bases and J shed 15 bases, with 9 bases lying between them. The CDR3: CSVEDRSLLHF. In DNA, the CDR3 is TGCAGCGTTGAAGACAGGTCCCTCCTCCACTTT. Combining the CDR3 with reference TRBV29-1 and TRBJ1-6 gives the whole variable domain SAVISQKPSRDICQRGTSLTIQCQVDSQVTMMFWYRQQPGQSLTLIATANQGSEATYESGFVIDKFPISRPNLTFSTLTVSNMSPEDSSIYLCSVEDRSLLHFGNGTRLTVT.

Turning to this clone: At one end, the junction sequence differs from germline, possibly due to a read error. The chain employs TRBV30 and TRBJ2-7; TRBD1 might be the D (6 bases). Germline V gene lookup returns CDR1 GTSNPN and CDR2 SVGIG (reference sequence). The CDR3 totals 13 residues. CDR3 nucleotides: TGTGTCTGGAATGGACAGACCTCGAACGAGCAGTACTTC. Translating it yields CVWNGQTSNEQYF. Full variable domain (outside the CDR3, taken from reference TRBV30 and TRBJ2-7): SQTIHQWPATLVQPVGSPLSLECTVEGTSNPNLYWYRQAAGRGLQLLFYSVGIGQISSEVPQNLSASRPQDRQFILSSKKLLLSDSGFYLCVWNGQTSNEQYFGPGTRLTVT.

A single count supports this clone. The chain combines TRBV9 with TRBJ2-1; 13 nucleotides line up with TRBD2. Germline lookup yields CDR1 SGDLS and CDR2 YYNGEE. The length of the CDR3 is 15 residues. The trim removed 0 bases at V and 9 bases at J, leaving 3 bases unmatched. This CDR3 is CASSVGTSGRGEQFF. In DNA, the CDR3 is TGTGCCAGCAGCGTAGGGACTAGCGGGAGAGGTGAGCAGTTCTTC.

V gene TRBV3-1 (or the pseudogene TRBV3-2) combines with J gene TRBJ2-7, with 7 bases aligning to TRBD2. Looked up from germline, CDR1 is LGHDT and CDR2 is YNNKEL (reference sequence). The CDR3 is made up of 14 amino acids. Trimming at V came to 6 bases and at J to 6 bases, leaving 11 bases not matched to a gene. The CDR3, as DNA: TGTGCCAGCAGTCACTTTCTGACTAGCAGCGAGCAGTACTTC. It translates to CASSHFLTSSEQYF.

The V and J genes are TRBV5-6 and TRBJ2-7; a weak D match, TRBD1 (6 bases). CDR3 length: 14 amino acids. Germline CDR1 and CDR2: SGHDT and YYEEEE. Trimming left V 4 bases short and J 6 bases short, with 17 bases between. CDR3 region: CASSATGIRAEQYF. CDR3 bases: TGTGCCAGCAGCGCTACAGGGATCCGGGCCGAGCAGTACTTC.

V gene TRBV28 combines with J gene TRBJ1-5; possible D gene TRBD1, 5 bases. The CDR3 is 17 residues long. Germline CDR1 and CDR2: MDHEN and SYDVKM. V shed 2 bases and J shed 6 bases, with 20 bases lying between them. In DNA, the CDR3 is TGTGCCAGCAGTTTAAGGGCCGGAGGAGTGGGGGGTCAGCCCCAGCATTTT. Translated, it gives CASSLRAGGVGGQPQHF.

V is TRBV7-3 and J is TRBJ2-5; 7 nucleotides match TRBD1. The V and J ends lost 2 bases and 4 bases, in that order; junction bases with no gene match: 4. The CDR3 covers 14 residues. Germline V gene sequence: CDR1 SGHTA, CDR2 FQGTGA. The CDR3 loop reads CASSLGPGGETQYF. The CDR3 bases are TGTGCCAGCAGCTTAGGGCCAGGGGGAGAGACCCAGTACTTC. The full variable domain, with the rest looked up from reference TRBV7-3 and TRBJ2-5, is GAGVSQTPSNKVTEKGKYVELRCDPISGHTALYWYRQSLGQGPEFLIYFQGTGAADDSGLPNDRFFAVRPEGSVSTLKIQRTERGDSAVYLCASSLGPGGETQYFGPGTRLLVL.

This clone has just one count. The rearrangement links TRBV6-5 to TRBJ2-5, with D perhaps matching TRBD1 (7 bases). Germline V gives CDR1 MNHEY, CDR2 SVGAGI. The CDR3 has 15 amino acids. V was cut by 2 bases and J by 2 bases, with 12 bases left in between. The CDR3 coding sequence is TGTGCCAGCAGTTACGGGGGGACAGTGCAAGAGACCCAGTACTTC. This gives the protein CASSYGGTVQETQYF.

This chain connects TRBV10-2 to TRBJ1-5, with D tentatively TRBD1 (6 bases). The germline V gene has CDR1 WSHSY and CDR2 SAAADI. Trimming took 0 bases from V and 2 from J, leaving 14 bases between them. The CDR3 is 17 amino acids. CDR3 nucleotide sequence: TGCGCCAGCAGTGAGTCGACGAGGGGGGGCGGCAATCAGCCCCAGCATTTT. It is translated as CASSESTRGGGNQPQHF.

The gene calls are TRBV7-9 and TRBJ2-3, with a possible D match to TRBD2 (5 bases). The CDR3 runs 14 residues. V lost 1 base and J lost 2, with 7 bases in between. Looked up from germline, CDR1 is SEHNR and CDR2 is FQNEAQ (reference sequence). CDR3 DNA sequence: TGTGCCAGCAGCTTAGGACTACCCACAGATACGCAGTATTTT. This encodes CASSLGLPTDTQYF.

The table lists this clone with a count of one. The V call is TRBV19, the J call TRBJ2-7; TRBD2 aligns across 10 bases. V trimming: 6 bases; J trimming: 6 bases; junction bases outside the gene matches: 8. The CDR3 has 14 amino acids. Germline lookup yields CDR1 LNHDA and CDR2 SQIVND (reference sequence). The CDR3 DNA is TGTGCCAGTAGGATAACTAGCGGGACAGGCGAGCAGTACTTC. It translates to CASRITSGTGEQYF.

The chain has TRBV6-5 and TRBJ2-5; TRBD2 agrees at 8 bases. The CDR3 length is 16 residues. Germline V gene lookup returns CDR1 MNHEY and CDR2 SVGAGI. V was clipped by 0 bases and J by 5 bases; unmatched bases: 8. The CDR3 sequence: CASSYSVAGRGETQYF. CDR3 DNA: TGTGCCAGCAGTTACTCGGTAGCGGGACGGGGTGAGACCCAGTACTTC.

This clone has more than one count but fewer than ten. The chain combines TRBV2 with TRBJ2-1, with 9 bases lining up with TRBD1. Trimming took 0 bases from V and 7 from J; bases not matched to a gene: 7. The CDR3 consists of 16 residues. CDR1 and CDR2 from the germline V gene are SNHLY and FYNNEI. CDR3 in DNA: TGTGCCAGCAGTGAAGCGCTTGGGACAGGGCGAAATGAGCAGTTCTTC. This encodes CASSEALGTGRNEQFF. The full variable domain, rest sourced from reference TRBV2 and TRBJ2-1, is EPEVTQTPSHQVTQMGQEVILRCVPISNHLYFYWYRQILGQKVEFLVSFYNNEISEKSEIFDDQFSVERPDGSNFTLKIRSTKLEDSAMYFCASSEALGTGRNEQFFGPGTRLTVL.

This clone occurred once. The chain uses TRBV28 and TRBJ2-1; 9 bases line up with TRBD1. Germline V gives CDR1 MDHEN, CDR2 SYDVKM. The CDR3 is made up of 17 amino acids. The trim removed 5 bases at V and 8 bases at J, leaving 16 bases unmatched. In nucleotides, the CDR3 is TGTGCCAGCAGTCAAGCTCTCCCCGGGACAGGGATGGATGAGCAGTTCTTC. It is translated as CASSQALPGTGMDEQFF.

This chain's CDR3 is CASSREGQGLSYEQYF. The CDR3 nucleotides read TGTGCCAGCAGCCGAGAAGGACAGGGGCTCTCCTACGAGCAGTACTTC. This chain links TRBV28 with TRBJ2-7, with 9 bases aligning to TRBD1. The CDR3 is made up of 16 amino acids. The V gene end was trimmed by 6 bases and the J gene end by 0 bases; junction bases not matched to a gene: 9. Germline CDR1 MDHEN, CDR2 SYDVKM.

This clone was counted a few times. The chain links TRBV5-1 to TRBJ2-1; 14 positions match TRBD2. CDR3 length: 18 amino acids. With 2 bases clipped from V and 6 bases from J, the junction kept 10 bases outside the gene matches. Germline V lookup: CDR1 SGHRS, CDR2 YFSETQ. The CDR3 reads CASSLTQMTSGRANEQFF. The CDR3 DNA reads as TGCGCCAGCAGCTTAACCCAAATGACTAGCGGGAGGGCCAATGAGCAGTTCTTC.

V and J are TRBV5-6 and TRBJ2-7; TRBD1 aligns across 11 bases. The V and J ends lost 1 base and 3 bases, in that order; junction bases with no gene match: 3. The CDR3 consists of 15 residues. Per germline, CDR1 SGHDT and CDR2 YYEEEE. CDR3 residues: CASSLLGQGDYEQYF. Here the CDR3 DNA reads TGTGCCAGCAGCTTGCTGGGACAGGGGGACTACGAGCAGTACTTC.